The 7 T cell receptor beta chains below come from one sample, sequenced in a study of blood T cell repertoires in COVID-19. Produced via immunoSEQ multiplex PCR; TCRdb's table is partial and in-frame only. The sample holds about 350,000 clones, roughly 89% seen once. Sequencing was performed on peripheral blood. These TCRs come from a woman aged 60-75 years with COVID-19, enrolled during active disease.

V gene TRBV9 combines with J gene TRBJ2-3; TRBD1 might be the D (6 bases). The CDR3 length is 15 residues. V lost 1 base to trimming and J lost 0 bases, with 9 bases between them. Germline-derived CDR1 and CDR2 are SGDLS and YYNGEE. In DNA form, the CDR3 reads TGTGCCAGCAGCGTAACGGGACAAAGCACAGATACGCAGTATTTT. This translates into CASSVTGQSTDTQYF. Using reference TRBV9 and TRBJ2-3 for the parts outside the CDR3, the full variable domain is DSGVTQTPKHLITATGQRVTLRCSPRSGDLSVYWYQQSLDQGLQFLIQYYNGEERAKGNILERFSAQQFPDLHSELNLSSLELGDSALYFCASSVTGQSTDTQYFGPGTRLTVL.

CDR3 DNA sequence: TGTGCCACCAGCAGGGATTTTGGACAGGGTAACTATGGCTACACCTTC. Translated: CATSRDFGQGNYGYTF. The V gene is TRBV15, the J gene TRBJ1-2; TRBD1 matches 8 bases. Germline CDR1 and CDR2: LNHNV and YYDKDF (reference sequence). V shed 3 bases and J 1 base; nucleotides not matched to a gene: 7. The CDR3 extends over 16 amino acids.

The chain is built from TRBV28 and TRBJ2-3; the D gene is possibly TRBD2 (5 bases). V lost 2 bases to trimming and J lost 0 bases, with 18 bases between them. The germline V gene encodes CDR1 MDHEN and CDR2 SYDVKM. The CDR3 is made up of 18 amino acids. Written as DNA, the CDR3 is TGTGCCAGCAGTTTACCGAGGACTCTTCCAACTAGCACAGATACGCAGTATTTT. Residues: CASSLPRTLPTSTDTQYF.

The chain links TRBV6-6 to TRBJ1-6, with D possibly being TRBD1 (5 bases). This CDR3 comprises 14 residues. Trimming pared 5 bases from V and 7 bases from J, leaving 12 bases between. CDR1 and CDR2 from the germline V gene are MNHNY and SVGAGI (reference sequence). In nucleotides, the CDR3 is TGTGCCAGCAGTCGGGGCATGGAAAATTCACCCCTCCACTTT. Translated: CASSRGMENSPLHF.

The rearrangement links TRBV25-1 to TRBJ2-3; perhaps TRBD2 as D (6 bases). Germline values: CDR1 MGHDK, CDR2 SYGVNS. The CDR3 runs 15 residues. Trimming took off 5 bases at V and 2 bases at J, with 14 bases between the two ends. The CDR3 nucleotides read TGTGCCAGCAGTAAGTACGGGGGAGACACAGATACGCAGTATTTT. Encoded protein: CASSKYGGDTDTQYF.

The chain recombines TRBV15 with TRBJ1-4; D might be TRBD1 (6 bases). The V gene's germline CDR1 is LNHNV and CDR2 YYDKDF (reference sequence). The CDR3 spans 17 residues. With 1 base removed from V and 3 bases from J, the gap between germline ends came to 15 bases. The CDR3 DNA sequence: TGTGCCACCAGCAGAGGCCGGGGGGACATAGCTAATGAAAAACTGTTTTTT. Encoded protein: CATSRGRGDIANEKLFF.

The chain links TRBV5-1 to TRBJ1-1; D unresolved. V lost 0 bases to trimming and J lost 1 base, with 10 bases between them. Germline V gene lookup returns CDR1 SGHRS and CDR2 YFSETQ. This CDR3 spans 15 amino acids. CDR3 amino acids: CASSLDPGGNTEAFF. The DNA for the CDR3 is TGCGCCAGCAGCTTGGACCCCGGAGGGAACACTGAAGCTTTCTTT.